This TCR beta chain was recorded in a study of control samples from healthy donors and cancer patients. Measured with immunoSEQ multiplex PCR; TCRdb has only the in-frame clones, and not every one. Of roughly 400,000 clones listed, approximately 92% were seen once; the top ten hold roughly 6.4%. Germline V lookup: CDR1 MDHEN, CDR2 SYDVKM. J gave up 8 bases and V 7 bases, and 15 bases lay outside the gene matches. The CDR3 consists of 16 residues. The rearrangement links TRBV28 to TRBJ2-1; 9 nucleotides line up with TRBD1. This sequence originates from a man in his forties with head and neck cancer. The sequenced material came from PBMCs. The CDR3 region has the DNA TGTGCCAGCATCTCCCTGGGTACAGGGGGCGGCGATGAGCAGTTCTTC. Protein product: CASISLGTGGGDEQFF. Variable domain in full (rest from reference TRBV28 and TRBJ2-1): DVKVTQSSRYLVKRTGEKVFLECVQDMDHENMFWYRQDPGLGLRLIYFSYDVKMKEKGDIPEGYSVSREKKERFSLILESASTNQTSMYLCASISLGTGGGDEQFFGPGTRLTVL.